The 14 T cell receptor beta chains reported below all come from one sample, sequenced in a study of STAT5B mutations in CD4+ large granular lymphocyte leukemia. Produced via immunoSEQ multiplex PCR; TCRdb's table is partial and in-frame only. The sample has tens of thousands of clones, approximately 86% seen once. Sequenced: CD4+ T cells from blood buffy coats. The receptors derive from a human donor in good health.

V usage is TRBV6-1 and J usage is TRBJ2-1, with D possibly TRBD1 on 5 matching bases. Germline V gene lookup returns CDR1 MNHNS and CDR2 SASEGT. The CDR3 runs 11 residues. Trimming cost V 4 bases and J 14 bases, with 12 bases left between them. This CDR3 is CASSGPPREFF. Written as DNA, the CDR3 is TGTGCCAGCAGTGGTCCCCCCAGGGAGTTCTTC.

V gene TRBV6-5 combines with J gene TRBJ2-1; no reliable D call. Germline loops: CDR1 MNHEY, CDR2 SVGAGI. V was shortened by 8 bases and J by 8 bases, with 13 bases between the two germline ends. This CDR3 is 12 amino acids long. DNA of the CDR3: TGTGCCAGCGGCTATCTTCACGATGAGCAGTTCTTC. It translates to CASGYLHDEQFF.

V gene TRBV19 combines with J gene TRBJ1-3; D is ambiguous. V was cut by 7 bases and J by 1 base, with 5 bases left in between. CDR3 length: 12 residues. Per germline, CDR1 LNHDA and CDR2 SQIVND (reference sequence). The CDR3, as DNA: TGTGCCAGTACCCGTTCTGGAAACACCATATATTTT. It is translated as CASTRSGNTIYF.

The CDR3 loop reads CASSLSGLVLNEQYF. The CDR3 DNA follows: TGTGCCAGCAGCTTATCCGGACTAGTTTTAAACGAGCAGTACTTC. This rearrangement joins TRBV5-6 to TRBJ2-7, with 7 nucleotides matching TRBD2. Trimming removed 2 bases from V and 5 bases from J; junction bases left unmatched: 10. CDR3 size: 15 residues. CDR1 is SGHDT, CDR2 YYEEEE, per germline. Filled out from reference TRBV5-6 and TRBJ2-7, the complete variable domain reads DAGVTQSPTHLIKTRGQQVTLRCSPKSGHDTVSWYQQALGQGPQFIFQYYEEEERQRGNFPDRFSGHQFPNYSSELNVNALLLGDSALYLCASSLSGLVLNEQYFGPGTRLTVT.

This clone showed up just once. The chain uses TRBV5-1 and TRBJ1-5; a weak D match, TRBD1 (6 bases). CDR1 is SGHRS, CDR2 YFSETQ, per germline. The CDR3 has 16 amino acids. The V end was cut by 0 bases, the J end by 3 bases, with 13 bases between. Written as DNA, the CDR3 is TGCGCCAGCAGCTTGGGGGGGCCGACATACAATCAGCCCCAGCATTTT. Amino acids: CASSLGGPTYNQPQHF.

The table lists this clone with a count of one. The chain combines TRBV14 with TRBJ1-4; TRBD1 agrees at 8 bases. This CDR3 comprises 15 residues. V was pared by 5 bases and J by 3 bases, with 5 bases of the junction left unmatched. Germline V gives CDR1 SGHDN, CDR2 FVKESK. The CDR3 nucleotides are TGTGCCAGCAGCGAGAGGACAGGGTCTAATGAAAAACTGTTTTTT. Translated: CASSERTGSNEKLFF.

The chain carries TRBV7-3 and TRBJ2-5; D is possibly TRBD1 (6 bases). CDR1 is SGHTA, CDR2 FQGTGA, per germline. With 2 bases removed from V and 5 bases from J, the gap between germline ends came to 21 bases. The CDR3 is made up of 17 amino acids. CDR3 bases: TGTGCCAGCAGCTTACTGCGGTCGACCGGACAGTGGGAGACCCAGTACTTC. As protein: CASSLLRSTGQWETQYF.

This rearrangement joins TRBV4-2 to TRBJ2-7; a possible D gene is TRBD2 (6 bases). Germline CDR1 is LGHNA and CDR2 is YNFKEQ. The CDR3 is 17 amino acids. V lost 0 bases, J lost 0 bases, and 15 bases lay in between. The CDR3 region has the DNA TGTGCCAGCAGCCAAGATAGCGGCGCCTCTTTCTCCTACGAGCAGTACTTC. Translated, it gives CASSQDSGASFSYEQYF.

This clone turned up a few times. The chain joins TRBV7-8 to TRBJ2-7, with 9 bases that match TRBD1. The germline V gene has CDR1 SGHVS and CDR2 FQNEAQ. The CDR3 is 15 amino acids. V lost 0 bases to trimming and J lost 4 bases; unmatched junction nucleotides: 4. The CDR3 sequence: CASSLARTGEYEQYF. CDR3 nucleotide sequence: TGTGCCAGCAGCTTAGCGCGGACAGGGGAATACGAGCAGTACTTC.

The chain carries TRBV15 and TRBJ1-3; no definite D call. Germline values: CDR1 LNHNV, CDR2 YYDKDF (reference sequence). With 0 bases removed from V and 4 bases from J, the gap between germline ends came to 16 bases. This CDR3 is built from 17 residues. The CDR3 sequence: CATSRDPEPGEGNTIYF. The CDR3 DNA sequence: TGTGCCACCAGCAGAGATCCTGAGCCCGGGGAAGGAAACACCATATATTTT.

The CDR3 is CASSRQPGQGSSGANVLTF. In DNA form, the CDR3 reads TGTGCCAGCAGCCGCCAACCGGGACAGGGTTCCTCTGGGGCCAACGTCCTGACTTTC. This chain uses TRBV5-4 with TRBJ2-6, with TRBD1 identical over 9 bases. The CDR3 contains 19 residues. CDR1 is SGHNT, CDR2 YYREEE, per germline (reference sequence). V shed 4 bases and J 0 bases; nucleotides not matched to a gene: 11.

The chain has TRBV6-5 and TRBJ2-1; a possible D gene is TRBD1 (5 bases). Germline V gene data show CDR1 as MNHEY and CDR2 as SVGAGI. V shed 7 bases and J shed 9 bases, with 10 bases lying between them. This CDR3 region has 11 residues. The CDR3 DNA follows: TGTGCCAGCACCCAGGGAAGTGAGCAGTTCTTC. This codes for CASTQGSEQFF.

The chain couples TRBV19 to TRBJ2-5; 8 nucleotides line up with TRBD1. Looked up from germline, CDR1 is LNHDA and CDR2 is SQIVND (reference sequence). After removal of 5 bases from V and 9 bases from J, the junction contained 17 bases not matched to a gene. This CDR3 contains 16 residues. The CDR3 loop is CASSPRGTGTQGAQYF. CDR3 bases: TGTGCCAGTAGTCCCCGCGGGACAGGTACGCAAGGGGCCCAGTACTTC.

The gene calls are TRBV28 and TRBJ2-1; TRBD2 agrees at 11 bases. The length of the CDR3 is 15 residues. With V trimmed by 5 bases and J by 4 bases, 4 bases remained unmatched. Germline loops: CDR1 MDHEN, CDR2 SYDVKM. The CDR3 protein is CASSVGLAAYNEQFF. DNA of the CDR3: TGTGCCAGCAGTGTGGGACTAGCGGCTTACAATGAGCAGTTCTTC.